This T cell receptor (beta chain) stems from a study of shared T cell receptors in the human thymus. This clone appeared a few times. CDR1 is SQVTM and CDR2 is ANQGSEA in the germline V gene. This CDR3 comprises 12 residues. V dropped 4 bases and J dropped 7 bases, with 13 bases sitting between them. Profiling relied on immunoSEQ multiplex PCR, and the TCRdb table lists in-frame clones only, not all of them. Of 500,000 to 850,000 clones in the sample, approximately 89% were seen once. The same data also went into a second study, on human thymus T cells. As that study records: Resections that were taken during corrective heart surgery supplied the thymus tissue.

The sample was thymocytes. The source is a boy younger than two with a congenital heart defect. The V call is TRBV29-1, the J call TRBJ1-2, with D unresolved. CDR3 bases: TGCAGCGTTGTGTGGGAGAGTGGTGGCTACACCTTC. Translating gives CSVVWESGGYTF.